The rows below give T cell receptor beta chains drawn from one sample of a study of PD-L1 blockade in urothelial cancer. Data came from immunoSEQ multiplex PCR; TCRdb stores just in-frame clones and leaves some out. The sample comprises fewer than 85,000 clones, around 83% of which are singletons, and approximately 10% rests with the top ten. Sequencing was performed on PBMCs, taken around atezolizumab (anti-PD-L1) treatment. Source of these receptors: a woman aged 70-85 years with urothelial cancer. The CDR3 runs from the conserved cysteine through the conserved F or W. A D gene is named only where the DNA matches it firmly. Size is omitted from some rows. Given values are once, few, many or a class for expanded clones.

j_call cdr3_length clone_size v_call d_call cdr3_aa cdr3_nt
TRBJ2-3 16 - TRBV11-2 - CASSLDPGTGIDTQYF TGTGCCAGCAGCTTAGATCCGGGTACAGGGATAGATACGCAGTATTTT
TRBJ2-5 15 once TRBV19 TRBD2 CASVRSSGAKETQYF TGTGCCAGTGTTCGTAGTAGCGGGGCTAAAGAGACCCAGTACTTC
TRBJ2-1 15 - TRBV7-2 TRBD2 CASSLVSGGYNEQFF TGTGCCAGCAGCTTAGTGAGCGGGGGCTACAATGAGCAGTTCTTC
TRBJ1-4 16 - TRBV9 TRBD1 CASSGHRGRGSEKLFF TGTGCCAGCAGCGGACACAGGGGGCGCGGTAGTGAAAAACTGTTTTTT
TRBJ1-2 15 - TRBV19 TRBD1 CASSIPGGAGYGYTF TGTGCCAGTAGTATACCAGGGGGCGCTGGCTATGGCTACACCTTC
TRBJ1-3 16 - TRBV9 TRBD1 CASSSQQGDSGNTIYF TGTGCCAGCAGCTCCCAGCAGGGGGACTCTGGAAACACCATATATTTT
TRBJ2-1 15 - TRBV4-1 TRBD2 CASSQPGLAGYEQFF TGCGCCAGCAGCCAGCCCGGACTAGCGGGATATGAGCAGTTCTTC
TRBJ2-3 14 - TRBV6-1 - CASRGPLPSDTQYF TGTGCCAGCAGGGGCCCCCTCCCGTCAGATACGCAGTATTTT
TRBJ2-5 15 - TRBV6-5 TRBD1 CASRRHRDREETQYF TGTGCCAGCAGAAGGCACCGGGACAGGGAAGAGACCCAGTACTTC
TRBJ2-1 14 - TRBV7-2 - CASSPLRGYNEQFF TGTGCCAGCAGCCCGCTAAGGGGATACAATGAGCAGTTCTTC
TRBJ2-7 14 - TRBV27 TRBD2 CASSRRLAGYEQYF TGTGCCAGCAGCCGGAGACTAGCGGGCTACGAGCAGTACTTC
TRBJ1-5 16 - TRBV21-1 - CASSLQTGTGDQPQHF TGTGCCAGCAGCCTTCAGACCGGGACAGGCGATCAGCCCCAGCATTTT
TRBJ2-1 13 - TRBV29-1 TRBD1 CSVDLGQGYEQFF TGCAGCGTTGATTTAGGACAGGGGTATGAGCAGTTCTTC
TRBJ2-7 17 - TRBV10-2 TRBD2 CASRRWTSGSISYEQYF TGCGCCAGCAGACGGTGGACTAGCGGGTCAATCTCCTACGAGCAGTACTTC
TRBJ1-5 17 once TRBV27 - CASSATGQSYSNQPQHF TGTGCCAGCAGTGCGACAGGACAGTCATATAGCAATCAGCCCCAGCATTTT
TRBJ2-7 13 few TRBV6-1 TRBD1 CASSTGASYEQYF TGTGCCAGCTCGACAGGGGCCTCCTACGAGCAGTACTTC
TRBJ1-1 15 once TRBV4-1 - CASSQPEGMNTEAFF TGCGCCAGCAGCCAACCAGAGGGAATGAACACTGAAGCTTTCTTT
TRBJ2-3 15 - TRBV9 - CASSVYSGDTDTQYF TGTGCCAGCAGCGTATATTCGGGTGACACAGATACGCAGTATTTT
TRBJ2-2 18 - TRBV19 TRBD2 CASSWTSGRSANTGELFF TGTGCCAGTAGTTGGACTAGCGGGAGAAGCGCGAACACCGGGGAGCTGTTTTTT
TRBJ1-4 15 few TRBV5-1 - CASSLVDSKFEKLFF TGCGCCAGCAGCTTGGTGGACAGCAAATTCGAAAAACTGTTTTTT
TRBJ1-1 16 - TRBV7-2 TRBD1 CASSPKKGQGRGEAFF TGTGCCAGCAGCCCAAAAAAGGGACAGGGAAGGGGTGAAGCTTTCTTT
TRBJ1-2 17 - TRBV5-6 TRBD1 CASSLGGTAHPNYGYTF TGTGCCAGCAGCTTGGGGGGGACAGCTCACCCTAACTATGGCTACACCTTC